The entry below describes one T cell receptor (beta chain). The antigen is undetermined. The entry originates in a study of T cell responses to AZD1222 COVID-19 vaccine. Sequencing was performed with immunoSEQ multiplex PCR; in TCRdb, only in-frame clones are kept and a portion is missing. The table has 170,000 or so clones, 90% seen once; the top ten hold about 1.4%. General study findings and limits: Along spike, vaccine-associated CD4 TCRs were found throughout, with dominance at 160-218 and 743-854. The number of AZD1222 recipients seropositive at baseline was only 5 to 7. No day 14 peak samples; only post-peak repertoires were characterized.

This sequence originates from an adult in good health. The specimen was peripheral blood, collected on day 0 of AZD1222 vaccination.

As DNA, the CDR3 is TGTGCCAGCTACAGGGTAACCTCCACCCCCACCGGGGAGCTGTTTTTT. Encoded protein: CASYRVTSTPTGELFF. V gene TRBV7-3 combines with J gene TRBJ2-2, with D maybe TRBD1 (6 bases). The CDR3 length is 16 residues. V lost 8 bases and J 4 bases, leaving 20 bases between the germline ends. The germline CDR1 and CDR2 sequences are SGHTA and FQGTGA.